The subject of this entry is one T cell receptor (beta chain). Antigen specificity is unknown. The entry originates in a study of ipilimumab plus nivolumab after autologous stem cell transplantation. Study in general: The DLBCL group included primary refractory and relapsed cases.

The study, taken as a whole, reports: Per the authors, repertoire, Treg and microbiota data justify further study.

The germline CDR1 and CDR2 sequences are SGHRS and YFSETQ. The CDR3 contains 14 residues. Trimming left V 0 bases short and J 3 bases short, with 9 bases between. Ipilimumab, 1 mg/kg, started 14 to 28 days after autologous transplant. Patients received nivolumab 3 mg/kg at weeks 1, 4, 7, 10, then fortnightly to week 26. Method: immunoSEQ multiplex PCR; TCRdb's copy keeps in-frame clones and lacks some. Of roughly 16,000 clones detected, 81% appear once; the ten largest clones hold approximately 19%. This specimen was PBMCs, taken in a trial of ipilimumab plus nivolumab as post-transplant consolidation. The clonotype originates from a male donor with diffuse large B-cell lymphoma. The rearrangement uses TRBV5-1 and TRBJ2-5; D perhaps matches TRBD2 (5 bases). The chain's CDR3 is CASSLDGLEETQYF. The CDR3 region has the DNA TGCGCCAGCAGCTTGGACGGACTCGAAGAGACCCAGTACTTC.